The 16 T cell receptor beta chains presented below share a single source sample, sequenced in a study of CD8+CD57+ T cells in acquired aplastic anemia. Genomic DNA constituted the template upon which TCR beta VDJ and CDR3 profiling was performed. TCRdb itself ran the reads through MiXCR, one entry per CDR3 protein. In the table there are 100,000 to 150,000 distinct CDR3 sequences, roughly 40% of which are singletons. Patients picked for sequencing had shown CD8+CD57+ cell expansion detected by flow cytometry. The sample consisted of sorted CD4+, CD8+, or CD8+CD57+ T cells (not recorded which) from PBMCs. Receptors originate from a human donor with aplastic anemia.

This chain connects TRBV7-9 to TRBJ1-1, with D maybe TRBD1 (5 bases). With 4 bases removed from V and 1 base from J, the gap between germline ends came to 10 bases. The CDR3 extends over 14 amino acids. The germline gives CDR1 SEHNR, CDR2 FQNEAQ (reference sequence). In DNA form, the CDR3 reads TGTGCCAGCAGCTCAGGGATAAGGAACACTGAAGCTTTCTTT. Protein: CASSSGIRNTEAFF.

The V and J genes are TRBV2 and TRBJ1-3, with 7 bases matching TRBD1. Germline lookup yields CDR1 SNHLY and CDR2 FYNNEI. This CDR3 has 15 residues. V lost 7 bases, J lost 2 bases, and 8 bases stayed unmatched. The CDR3 region is CASIGQGVAGNTIYF. CDR3 bases: TGTGCCAGCATCGGTCAGGGGGTTGCTGGAAACACCATATATTTT. Full variable domain (outside the CDR3, taken from reference TRBV2 and TRBJ1-3): EPEVTQTPSHQVTQMGQEVILRCVPISNHLYFYWYRQILGQKVEFLVSFYNNEISEKSEIFDDQFSVERPDGSNFTLKIRSTKLEDSAMYFCASIGQGVAGNTIYFGEGSWLTVV.

This clonotype was seen only once. This chain links TRBV19 with TRBJ1-1; D is undetermined. With 7 bases removed from V and 1 base from J, the gap between germline ends came to 16 bases. Germline loops: CDR1 LNHDA, CDR2 SQIVND (reference sequence). This CDR3 is 15 amino acids long. The CDR3 nucleotides read TGTGCCAGTACCAACGTCCTCGGAGGGAACACTGAAGCTTTCTTT. It encodes CASTNVLGGNTEAFF.

This clonotype came up once. V gene TRBV5-4 combines with J gene TRBJ1-4, with D possibly TRBD1 on 5 matching bases. V was trimmed by 2 bases and J by 5 bases, leaving 10 bases between them. The germline V gene has CDR1 SGHNT and CDR2 YYREEE (reference sequence). This CDR3 spans 14 amino acids. The CDR3 DNA follows: TGTGCCAGCAGCTTTGGGGGTAAGAATGAAAAACTGTTTTTT. This translates into CASSFGGKNEKLFF.

This clonotype turned up a few times. This may be a read error, as it is one base from a much larger clone. J is TRBJ1-5 and V is TRBV6-5; D ambiguous. The germline V gene has CDR1 MNHEY and CDR2 SVGAGI. CDR3 length: 14 amino acids. CDR3 region: CVSSYATSGQPQHF. The CDR3 nucleotides read TGTGTCAGCAGTTACGCGACCTCCGGACAGCCCCAGCATTTT.

The chain combines TRBV9 with TRBJ2-7; possible D gene TRBD1, 6 bases. Looked up from germline, CDR1 is SGDLS and CDR2 is YYNGEE. V was pared by 4 bases and J by 2 bases, with 13 bases between. The CDR3 extends over 14 amino acids. This chain's CDR3 is CASSIGQTAYEQYF. CDR3 in DNA: TGTGCCAGCAGCATTGGACAGACAGCCTACGAGCAGTACTTC.

This clonotype occurred many times. This chain joins TRBV4-3 and TRBJ1-6; D is uncertain. The germline gives CDR1 LGHNA, CDR2 YSLEER. The CDR3 covers 13 residues. Trimming removed 1 base from V and 15 bases from J, with 13 bases in between. CDR3 sequence (DNA): TGCGCCAGCAGCCAAGGTGGCTCTATCCGCCTCCACTTT. Protein sequence: CASSQGGSIRLHF.

This clonotype turned up a few times. The chain carries TRBV18 and TRBJ1-6; the D gene is possibly TRBD1 (6 bases). From germline, CDR1 is KGHSH and CDR2 LQKENI. Trimming left V 3 bases short and J 4 bases short, with 7 bases between. The CDR3 sequence is 14 residues long. The DNA of the CDR3 is TGTGCCAGCTCACCCGGGACATATAATTCACCCCTCCACTTT. Encoded protein: CASSPGTYNSPLHF.

This chain links TRBV15 with TRBJ2-7, with D maybe TRBD2 (6 bases). Deletions cut 3 bases from V and 2 bases from J, with 14 bases between. The germline V gene has CDR1 LNHNV and CDR2 YYDKDF (reference sequence). The CDR3 is 15 amino acids. The CDR3 DNA sequence: TGTGCCACCAGCAGGGACCGGGACTCAGCCTACGAGCAGTACTTC. Protein product: CATSRDRDSAYEQYF.

This clonotype showed up many times. This rearrangement joins TRBV29-1 to TRBJ2-5; D possibly corresponds to TRBD2 (6 bases). Germline CDR1 and CDR2: SQVTM and ANQGSEA. Trimming removed 1 base at V and 5 bases at J, with 11 bases between. The CDR3 totals 13 residues. The CDR3 is CSVEAEGRETQYF. In DNA, the CDR3 is TGCAGCGTTGAAGCGGAGGGGCGGGAGACCCAGTACTTC. Supplemented by reference TRBV29-1 and TRBJ2-5, the full variable domain reads SAVISQKPSRDICQRGTSLTIQCQVDSQVTMMFWYRQQPGQSLTLIATANQGSEATYESGFVIDKFPISRPNLTFSTLTVSNMSPEDSSIYLCSVEAEGRETQYFGPGTRLLVL.

This clonotype appeared many times. The chain links TRBV19 to TRBJ2-3; D may be TRBD2 (6 bases). Germline V gene lookup returns CDR1 LNHDA and CDR2 SQIVND (reference sequence). The CDR3 runs to 13 residues. V shed 6 bases and J shed 1 base, with 8 bases lying between them. The CDR3 DNA reads TGTGCCAGTAGGTCTAGCGGCACAGATACGCAGTATTTT. It codes for CASRSSGTDTQYF. Supplemented by reference TRBV19 and TRBJ2-3, the full variable domain reads DGGITQSPKYLFRKEGQNVTLSCEQNLNHDAMYWYRQDPGQGLRLIYYSQIVNDFQKGDIAEGYSVSREKKESFPLTVTSAQKNPTAFYLCASRSSGTDTQYFGPGTRLTVL.

This clonotype was observed many times. This sequence joins TRBV29-1 and TRBJ1-1; TRBD1 matches at 9 bases. Unmatched junction bases numbered 6, after V lost 7 bases and J lost 6 bases. CDR3 length: 12 residues. Germline V gene sequence: CDR1 SQVTM, CDR2 ANQGSEA. The CDR3 loop is CSGGDRAPEAFF. The CDR3 DNA follows: TGCAGCGGGGGGGACAGGGCTCCTGAAGCTTTCTTT.

In its sample, this clonotype was seen a few times. Given a much more abundant clone one base away, this may be a read error. The rearrangement links TRBV2 to TRBJ1-6, with 7 bases lining up with TRBD1. The germline CDR1 and CDR2 sequences are SNHLY and FYNNEI. This CDR3 is built from 15 residues. The CDR3 sequence: CASSDAGGYNSPPHF. The CDR3 bases are TGTGCCAGCAGCGACGCAGGGGGTTATAATTCACCCCCCCACTTT.

The chain links TRBV7-6 to TRBJ1-2; no clear D. Germline CDR1 reads SGHVS; CDR2 reads FNYEAQ. The V gene lost 5 bases and the J gene lost 3 bases, with 7 bases spanning the gap. This CDR3 comprises 12 residues. CDR3 in amino acids: CASSQTYYGYTF. The CDR3 coding sequence is TGTGCCAGCAGCCAAACCTACTATGGCTACACCTTC. Based on the CDR3 plus reference TRBV7-6 and TRBJ1-2, the full variable domain is GAGVSQSPRYKVTKRGQDVALRCDPISGHVSLYWYRQALGQGPEFLTYFNYEAQQDKSGLPNDRFSAERPEGSISTLTIQRTEQRDSAMYRCASSQTYYGYTFGSGTRLTVV.

The chain has TRBV6-1 and TRBJ1-2; TRBD1 might be the D (5 bases). The CDR3 covers 13 residues. In germline, CDR1 is MNHNS, CDR2 SASEGT. Trimming removed 4 bases at V and 7 bases at J, with 13 bases between. The chain's CDR3 is CASSGGVGAGYTF. The CDR3 coding sequence is TGTGCCAGCAGTGGGGGGGTTGGGGCTGGCTACACCTTC.

To note about this clonotype: A read error may account for a junction end that differs from germline. The gene calls are TRBV12-3 or TRBV12-4 and TRBJ2-7; no clear D gene. This CDR3 region has 11 residues. In DNA form, the CDR3 reads TGTGCCTGCAGTGAGTCCTACGAGCAGTACTTC. Translating gives CACSESYEQYF.